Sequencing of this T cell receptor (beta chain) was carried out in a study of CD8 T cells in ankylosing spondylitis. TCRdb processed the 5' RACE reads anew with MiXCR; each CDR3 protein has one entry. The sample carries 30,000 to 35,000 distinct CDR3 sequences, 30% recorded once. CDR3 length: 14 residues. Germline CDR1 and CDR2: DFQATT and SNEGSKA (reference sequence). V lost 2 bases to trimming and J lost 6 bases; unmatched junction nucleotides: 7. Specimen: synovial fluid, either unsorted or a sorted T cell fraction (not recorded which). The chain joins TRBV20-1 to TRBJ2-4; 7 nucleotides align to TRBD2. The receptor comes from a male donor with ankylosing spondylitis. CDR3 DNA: TGCAGTGCTAGACCCCAAGGGAGGGTAAACATTCAGTACTTC. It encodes CSARPQGRVNIQYF.